This T cell receptor beta chain derives from a study of cytomegalovirus exposure and HLA in healthy donors. Whole-study results and caveats: Cytomegalovirus status was reportedly diagnosed by the classifier with high specificity and sensitivity.

The donors were healthy bone marrow donors. PCR was performed using 60 Vbeta and 13 Jbeta primers. Profiled with immunoSEQ multiplex PCR; TCRdb holds only in-frame clones, not every one. Of roughly 80,000 clones in the sample, approximately 84% were seen once. As regards this clone: Its antigen is not known.

The source of this sequence is a woman in her fifties or sixties in good health and CMV-seronegative. Sequencing was carried out using PBMCs.

The CDR3 DNA is TGCGCCAGCAGCCAAGACAGGGGGTACTACGAGCAGTACTTC. Protein: CASSQDRGYYEQYF. The rearrangement links TRBV4-1 to TRBJ2-5, with TRBD1 identical over 7 bases. The end of the DNA fits TRBJ2-7 better, so the J call may be wrong. There are 14 residues in the CDR3. The V gene's germline CDR1 is MGHRA and CDR2 YSYEKL.